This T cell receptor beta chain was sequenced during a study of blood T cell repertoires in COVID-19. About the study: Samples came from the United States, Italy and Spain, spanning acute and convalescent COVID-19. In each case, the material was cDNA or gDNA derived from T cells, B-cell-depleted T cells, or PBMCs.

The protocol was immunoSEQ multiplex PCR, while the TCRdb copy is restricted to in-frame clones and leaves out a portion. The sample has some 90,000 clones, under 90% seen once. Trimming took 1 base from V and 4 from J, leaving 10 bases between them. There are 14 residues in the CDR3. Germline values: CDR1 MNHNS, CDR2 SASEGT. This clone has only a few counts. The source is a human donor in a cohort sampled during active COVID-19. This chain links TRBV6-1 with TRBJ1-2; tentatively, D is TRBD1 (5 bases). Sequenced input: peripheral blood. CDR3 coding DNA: TGTGCCAGCAGTGAAGACGGCAGGGCCTATGGCTACACCTTC. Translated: CASSEDGRAYGYTF.